This TCR beta chain stems from a study of T cells in narcolepsy. TCRdb keeps only in-frame clones here, not all; method: immunoSEQ multiplex PCR. This table holds some 30,000 clones, roughly nine tenths found once. A word on this clone: The same CDR3 also results from other DNA sequences found in this sample.

The germline gives CDR1 SGHTA, CDR2 FQGNSA. The V gene lost 1 base and the J gene lost 3 bases, with 7 bases spanning the gap. The CDR3 loop spans 13 amino acids. The rearrangement links TRBV7-2 to TRBJ2-7; tentatively, D is TRBD1 (6 bases). The sequencing input was CD45RA- memory CD4+ T cells from PBMCs. This TCR was sampled from a human donor with narcolepsy. The CDR3 reads CASSLEGGYEQYF. For the CDR3, the DNA is TGTGCCAGCAGCTTAGAAGGGGGCTACGAGCAGTACTTC.